These T cell receptor beta chains were read from a single sample in a study of response to subunit inactivated influenza vaccine. Each CDR3 protein gets one entry after TCRdb re-called the RT-PCR reads with MiXCR. The sample lists around 570,000 distinct CDR3 sequences; 11% were seen once. Separately, the same data were catalogued under a study of T cells expressing NK-cell markers.

This material consisted of PBMCs from blood, taken on the day of vaccination. The receptors here all came from a man between 45 and 60 years old who received an inactivated influenza vaccine. Each CDR3 is given with its conserved first and last residue. Each record gives: clone size, V gene, J gene, D gene, CDR3 DNA, CDR3 protein. D genes are given only for firm matches. For some rows the clone size is stated as once, few or many, or as a class when expanded; others skip it.

clone size: few; V gene: TRBV12-3/TRBV12-4; J gene: TRBJ2-5; D gene: .; CDR3 DNA: TGTGCCAGCAGCGAGACTCGGGCGAACCAAGAGACCCAGTACTTC; CDR3 protein: CASSETRANQETQYF
clone size: many; V gene: TRBV20-1; J gene: TRBJ2-5; D gene: .; CDR3 DNA: TGCAGTGTCGCGACAGCTTCTCAAGAGACCCAGTACTTC; CDR3 protein: CSVATASQETQYF
clone size: .; V gene: TRBV29-1; J gene: TRBJ2-7; D gene: TRBD1; CDR3 DNA: TGCAGCGTTGAATGGAGGGACAGGGATTCCTACGAGCAGTACTTC; CDR3 protein: CSVEWRDRDSYEQYF
clone size: many; V gene: TRBV12-3/TRBV12-4; J gene: TRBJ2-2; D gene: TRBD1; CDR3 DNA: TGTGCCAGCAGTTACCCGGGACAGGGGGTGAACACCGGGGAGCTGTTTTTT; CDR3 protein: CASSYPGQGVNTGELFF
clone size: many; V gene: TRBV5-1; J gene: TRBJ2-7; D gene: .; CDR3 DNA: TGCGCCAGCAGCTTGGCCTGGTCGGATAGGGGGTCCTACGAGCAGTACTTC; CDR3 protein: CASSLAWSDRGSYEQYF
clone size: .; V gene: TRBV12-3/TRBV12-4; J gene: TRBJ2-7; D gene: TRBD1; CDR3 DNA: TGTGCCAGCAGTCGGGACAGGGGAACTTTCTACGAGCAGTACTTC; CDR3 protein: CASSRDRGTFYEQYF
clone size: few; V gene: TRBV3-1; J gene: TRBJ1-2; D gene: .; CDR3 DNA: TGTGCCAGCAGCCACACGGGTGCCTATGGCTACACCTTC; CDR3 protein: CASSHTGAYGYTF
clone size: few; V gene: TRBV4-3; J gene: TRBJ2-1; D gene: TRBD2; CDR3 DNA: TGCGCCAGCAGCCAATGGACTAGCGGAACCTACAATGAGCAGTTCTTC; CDR3 protein: CASSQWTSGTYNEQFF
clone size: .; V gene: TRBV29-1; J gene: TRBJ2-1; D gene: .; CDR3 DNA: TGCAGCGCCCTTGTCCGAACCTACAATGAGCAGTTCTTC; CDR3 protein: CSALVRTYNEQFF
clone size: .; V gene: TRBV18; J gene: TRBJ2-1; D gene: .; CDR3 DNA: TGTGCCAGCTCACCCGGAAGGGTTGAGCAGTTCTTC; CDR3 protein: CASSPGRVEQFF
clone size: many; V gene: TRBV5-1; J gene: TRBJ1-2; D gene: TRBD1; CDR3 DNA: TGCGCCAGCAGCTTGGGACAGGGTGACGGCTACACCTTC; CDR3 protein: CASSLGQGDGYTF
clone size: few; V gene: TRBV29-1; J gene: TRBJ2-3; D gene: TRBD1; CDR3 DNA: TGCAGCGCCCAGACAGGGAATAGAGATACGCAGTATTTT; CDR3 protein: CSAQTGNRDTQYF